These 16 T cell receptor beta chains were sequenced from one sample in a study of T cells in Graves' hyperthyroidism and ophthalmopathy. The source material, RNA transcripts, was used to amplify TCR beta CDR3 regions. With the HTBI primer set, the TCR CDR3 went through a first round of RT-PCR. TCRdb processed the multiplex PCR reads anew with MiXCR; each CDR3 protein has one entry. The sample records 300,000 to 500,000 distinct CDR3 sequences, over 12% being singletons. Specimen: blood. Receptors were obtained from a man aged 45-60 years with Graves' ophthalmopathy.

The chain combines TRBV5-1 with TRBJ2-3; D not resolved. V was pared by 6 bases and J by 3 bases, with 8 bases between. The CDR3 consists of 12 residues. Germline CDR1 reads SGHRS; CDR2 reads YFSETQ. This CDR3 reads CASTDTTDTQYF. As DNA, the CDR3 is TGCGCCAGCACCGACACTACAGATACGCAGTATTTT.

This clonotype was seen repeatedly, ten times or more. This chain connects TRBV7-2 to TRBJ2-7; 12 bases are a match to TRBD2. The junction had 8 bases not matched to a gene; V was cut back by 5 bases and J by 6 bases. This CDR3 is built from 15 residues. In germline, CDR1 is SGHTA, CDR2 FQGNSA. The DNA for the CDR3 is TGTGCCAGCAGCCCCCTAGCGGGAGGGCGCGGCGAGCAGTACTTC. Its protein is CASSPLAGGRGEQYF.

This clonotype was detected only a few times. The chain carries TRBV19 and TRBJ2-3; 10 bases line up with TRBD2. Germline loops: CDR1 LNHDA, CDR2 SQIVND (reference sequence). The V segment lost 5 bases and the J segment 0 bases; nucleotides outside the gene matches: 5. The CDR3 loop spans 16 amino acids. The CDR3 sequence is CASSVSGRTSTDTQYF. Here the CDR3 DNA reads TGTGCCAGTAGTGTTAGCGGGAGGACTAGCACAGATACGCAGTATTTT.

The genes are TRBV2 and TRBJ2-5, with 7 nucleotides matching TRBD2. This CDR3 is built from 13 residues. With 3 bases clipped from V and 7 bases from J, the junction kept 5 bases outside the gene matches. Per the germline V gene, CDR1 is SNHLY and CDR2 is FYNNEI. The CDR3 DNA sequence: TGTGCCAGCAGTGAGGGGGAGGGGACGACCCAGTACTTC. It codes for CASSEGEGTTQYF. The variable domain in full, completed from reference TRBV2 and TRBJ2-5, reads EPEVTQTPSHQVTQMGQEVILRCVPISNHLYFYWYRQILGQKVEFLVSFYNNEISEKSEIFDDQFSVERPDGSNFTLKIRSTKLEDSAMYFCASSEGEGTTQYFGPGTRLLVL.

Written as DNA, the CDR3 is TGCAGTGCACCCCGGGGGGGGACAGGGTTGGACGAGCAGTACTTC. It translates to CSAPRGGTGLDEQYF. The chain is built from TRBV20-1 and TRBJ2-7; TRBD1 might be the D (9 bases). The CDR3 has 15 residues. V lost 6 bases and J 5 bases, leaving 23 bases between the germline ends. Germline CDR1 reads DFQATT; CDR2 reads SNEGSKA (reference sequence).

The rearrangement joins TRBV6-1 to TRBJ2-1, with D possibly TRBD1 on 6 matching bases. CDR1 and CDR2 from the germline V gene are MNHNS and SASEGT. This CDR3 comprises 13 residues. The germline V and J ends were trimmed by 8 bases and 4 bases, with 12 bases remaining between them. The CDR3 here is CASARTAYNEQFF. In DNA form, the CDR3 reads TGTGCCAGCGCTCGGACAGCGTACAATGAGCAGTTCTTC.

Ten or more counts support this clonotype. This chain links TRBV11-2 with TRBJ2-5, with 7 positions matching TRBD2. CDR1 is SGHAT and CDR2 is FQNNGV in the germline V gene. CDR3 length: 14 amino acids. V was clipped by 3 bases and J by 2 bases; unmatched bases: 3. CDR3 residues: CASSFGDYQETQYF. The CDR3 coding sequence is TGTGCCAGCAGCTTCGGGGACTATCAAGAGACCCAGTACTTC.

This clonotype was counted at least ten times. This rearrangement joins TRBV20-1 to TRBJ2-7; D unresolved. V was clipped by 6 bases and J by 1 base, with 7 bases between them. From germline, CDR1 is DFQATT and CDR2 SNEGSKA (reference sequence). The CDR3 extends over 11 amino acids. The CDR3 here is CSAGSSYEQYF. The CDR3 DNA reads TGCAGTGCCGGGTCATCCTACGAGCAGTACTTC.

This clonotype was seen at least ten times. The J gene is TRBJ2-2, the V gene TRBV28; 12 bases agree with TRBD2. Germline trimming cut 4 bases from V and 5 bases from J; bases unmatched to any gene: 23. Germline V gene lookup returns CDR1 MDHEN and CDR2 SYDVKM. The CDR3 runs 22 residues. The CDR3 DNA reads TGTGCCAGCAGTTCCATTACACCGGGACCCCCGACTAGCGGGAGAAGAACCGGGGAGCTGTTTTTT. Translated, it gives CASSSITPGPPTSGRRTGELFF.

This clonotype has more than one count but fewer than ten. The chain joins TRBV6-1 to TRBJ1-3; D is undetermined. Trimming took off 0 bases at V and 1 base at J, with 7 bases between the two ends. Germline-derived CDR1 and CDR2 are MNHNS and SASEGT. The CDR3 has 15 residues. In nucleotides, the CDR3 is TGTGCCAGCAGTGAAGCGCTCGGGTCTGGAAACACCATATATTTT. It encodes CASSEALGSGNTIYF.

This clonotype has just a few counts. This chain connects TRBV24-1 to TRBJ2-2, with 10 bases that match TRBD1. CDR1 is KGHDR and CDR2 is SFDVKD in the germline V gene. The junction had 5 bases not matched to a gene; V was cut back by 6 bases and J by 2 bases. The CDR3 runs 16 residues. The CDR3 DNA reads TGTGCCACCAGTCCGGGACAGGGGTACAACACCGGGGAGCTGTTTTTT. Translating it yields CATSPGQGYNTGELFF.

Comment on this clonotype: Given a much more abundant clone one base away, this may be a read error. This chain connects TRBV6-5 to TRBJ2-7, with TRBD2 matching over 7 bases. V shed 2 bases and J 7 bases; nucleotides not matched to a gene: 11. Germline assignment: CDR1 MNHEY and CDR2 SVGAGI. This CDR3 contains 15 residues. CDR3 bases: TGTGCCAGCAGTTACGGGGGAGGGCTCCGAAATGAGCAGTACTTC. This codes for CASSYGGGLRNEQYF.

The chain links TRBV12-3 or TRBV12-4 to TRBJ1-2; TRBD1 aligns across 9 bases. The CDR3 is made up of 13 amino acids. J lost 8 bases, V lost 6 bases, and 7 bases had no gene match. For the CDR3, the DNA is TGTGCCAGCAGCACAGGGGGCTTGCGCGGCTACACCTTC. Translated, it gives CASSTGGLRGYTF.

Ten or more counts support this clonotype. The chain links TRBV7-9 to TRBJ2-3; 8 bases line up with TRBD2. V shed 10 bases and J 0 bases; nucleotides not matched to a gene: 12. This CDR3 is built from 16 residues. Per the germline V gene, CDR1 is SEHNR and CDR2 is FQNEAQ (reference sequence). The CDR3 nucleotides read TGTGCCACCGAGACATTAGCGGGATCAAGCACAGATACGCAGTATTTT. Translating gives CATETLAGSSTDTQYF.

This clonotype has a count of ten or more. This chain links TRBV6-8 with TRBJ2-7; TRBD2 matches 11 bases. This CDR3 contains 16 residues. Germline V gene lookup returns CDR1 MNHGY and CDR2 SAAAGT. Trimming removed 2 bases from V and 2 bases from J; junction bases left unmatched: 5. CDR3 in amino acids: CASSYAASGRTYEQYF. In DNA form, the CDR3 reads TGTGCCAGCAGTTACGCGGCTAGCGGGAGGACCTACGAGCAGTACTTC.

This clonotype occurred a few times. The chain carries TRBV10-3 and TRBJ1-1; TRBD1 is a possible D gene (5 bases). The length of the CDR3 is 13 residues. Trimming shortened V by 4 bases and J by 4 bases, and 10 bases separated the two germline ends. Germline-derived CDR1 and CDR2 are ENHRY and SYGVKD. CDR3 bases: TGTGCCATCAGTGGAGGGGAGAGCACTGAAGCTTTCTTT. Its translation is CAISGGESTEAFF.